The 3 T cell receptor beta chains below were found in one sample sequenced in a study of cytomegalovirus exposure and HLA in healthy donors. The PCR made use of 60 Vbeta and 13 Jbeta primers. Method: immunoSEQ multiplex PCR; TCRdb's copy keeps in-frame clones and lacks some. Of over 130,000 clones detected, approximately 70% appear once; the ten largest clones hold approximately 1.8%. Sequenced: PBMCs. These receptors all come from a woman younger than 45 in good health and CMV-seronegative.

This sequence joins TRBV13 and TRBJ2-7; D is unresolved. Germline V gene data show CDR1 as PRHDT and CDR2 as FYEKMQ (reference sequence). The CDR3 spans 14 residues. Trimming took 1 base from V and 2 from J, leaving 9 bases between them. The CDR3 is CASSLVGRPYEQYF. The CDR3 DNA reads as TGTGCCAGCAGCTTAGTTGGGCGACCCTACGAGCAGTACTTC.

The rearrangement joins TRBV30 to TRBJ1-5, with D unclear. The V end was cut by 1 base, the J end by 7 bases, with 8 bases between. Germline V gene sequence: CDR1 GTSNPN, CDR2 SVGIG (reference sequence). The CDR3 runs 12 residues. The CDR3: CAWSESEQPQHF. The CDR3 DNA is TGTGCCTGGAGTGAGAGCGAACAGCCCCAGCATTTT.

This chain links TRBV30 with TRBJ1-5; D is unclear. The CDR3 length is 15 residues. Germline assignment: CDR1 GTSNPN and CDR2 SVGIG (reference sequence). The V end lost 0 bases, the J end lost 2 bases, and 11 bases lay between the germline ends. The CDR3 sequence: CAWSVPGYGNQPQHF. The CDR3 DNA reads as TGTGCCTGGAGTGTTCCGGGGTATGGCAATCAGCCCCAGCATTTT.